This T cell receptor beta chain was obtained from a study of technical replicates of blood from a few donors. The V gene's germline CDR1 is MDHEN and CDR2 SYDVKM. Trimming pared 6 bases from V and 3 bases from J, leaving 15 bases between. The CDR3 contains 15 residues. Profiling relied on immunoSEQ multiplex PCR, and the TCRdb table lists in-frame clones only, not all of them. Of tens of thousands of clones listed, roughly 98% are singletons. The sequenced sample was T cells isolated from PBMCs. This TCR was sampled from a human donor in good health. The chain uses TRBV28 and TRBJ2-1; D is undetermined. The CDR3 DNA sequence: TGTGCCAGCAGCCAAGGTCTAGTTTACTACAATGAGCAGTTCTTC. It specifies CASSQGLVYYNEQFF. The whole variable domain, remainder taken from reference TRBV28 and TRBJ2-1, is DVKVTQSSRYLVKRTGEKVFLECVQDMDHENMFWYRQDPGLGLRLIYFSYDVKMKEKGDIPEGYSVSREKKERFSLILESASTNQTSMYLCASSQGLVYYNEQFFGPGTRLTVL.